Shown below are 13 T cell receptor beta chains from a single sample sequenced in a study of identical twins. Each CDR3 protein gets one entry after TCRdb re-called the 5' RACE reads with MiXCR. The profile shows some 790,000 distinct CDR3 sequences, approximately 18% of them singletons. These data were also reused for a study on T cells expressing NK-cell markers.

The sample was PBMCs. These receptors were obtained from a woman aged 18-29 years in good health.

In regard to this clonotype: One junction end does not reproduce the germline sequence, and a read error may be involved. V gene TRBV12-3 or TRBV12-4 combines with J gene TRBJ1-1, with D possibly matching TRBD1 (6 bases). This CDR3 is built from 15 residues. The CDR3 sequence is CASSGGGAVSTVAFF. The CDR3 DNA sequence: TGTGCCAGCAGTGGCGGGGGGGCGGTGAGCACTGTAGCTTTCTTT.

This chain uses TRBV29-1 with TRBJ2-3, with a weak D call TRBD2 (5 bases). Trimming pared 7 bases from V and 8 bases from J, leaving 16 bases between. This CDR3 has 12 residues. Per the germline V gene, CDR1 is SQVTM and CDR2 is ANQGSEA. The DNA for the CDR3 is TGCAGCGCCCTCCCCGGGGTGTCTACGCAGTATTTT. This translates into CSALPGVSTQYF.

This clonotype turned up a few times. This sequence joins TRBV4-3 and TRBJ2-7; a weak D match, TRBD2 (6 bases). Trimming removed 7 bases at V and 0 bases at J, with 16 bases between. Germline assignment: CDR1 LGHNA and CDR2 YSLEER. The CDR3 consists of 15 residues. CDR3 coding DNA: TGCGCCAGCACTCGACGGAGGGCCGCCTCCTACGAGCAGTACTTC. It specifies CASTRRRAASYEQYF.

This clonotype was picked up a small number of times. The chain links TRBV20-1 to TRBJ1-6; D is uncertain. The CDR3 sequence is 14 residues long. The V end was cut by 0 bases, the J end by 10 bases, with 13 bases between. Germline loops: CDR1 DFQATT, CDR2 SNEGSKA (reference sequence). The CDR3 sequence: CSARDMGVGSPLHF. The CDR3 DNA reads TGCAGTGCTAGAGATATGGGAGTGGGGTCACCCCTCCACTTT.

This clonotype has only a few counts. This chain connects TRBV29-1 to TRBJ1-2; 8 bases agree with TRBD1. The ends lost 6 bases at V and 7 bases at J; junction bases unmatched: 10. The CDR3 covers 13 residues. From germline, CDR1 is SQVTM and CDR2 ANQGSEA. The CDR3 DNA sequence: TGCAGCGTAGACGGACAGGGCCTCGGTGGCTACACCTTC. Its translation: CSVDGQGLGGYTF. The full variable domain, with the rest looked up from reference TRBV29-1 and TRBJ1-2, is SAVISQKPSRDICQRGTSLTIQCQVDSQVTMMFWYRQQPGQSLTLIATANQGSEATYESGFVIDKFPISRPNLTFSTLTVSNMSPEDSSIYLCSVDGQGLGGYTFGSGTRLTVV.

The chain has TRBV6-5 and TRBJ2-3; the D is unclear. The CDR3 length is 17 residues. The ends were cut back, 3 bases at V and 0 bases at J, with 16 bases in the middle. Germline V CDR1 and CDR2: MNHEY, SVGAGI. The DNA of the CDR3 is TGTGCCAGCAGTTATACATCGCGGACGGCTAGCACAGATACGCAGTATTTT. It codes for CASSYTSRTASTDTQYF.

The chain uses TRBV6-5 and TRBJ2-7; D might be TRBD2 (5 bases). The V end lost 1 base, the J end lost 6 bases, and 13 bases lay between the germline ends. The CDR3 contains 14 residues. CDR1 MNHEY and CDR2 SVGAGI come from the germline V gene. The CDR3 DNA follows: TGTGCCAGCAGTTACTGGCAGGAGGATGGCGAGCAGTACTTC. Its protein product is CASSYWQEDGEQYF.

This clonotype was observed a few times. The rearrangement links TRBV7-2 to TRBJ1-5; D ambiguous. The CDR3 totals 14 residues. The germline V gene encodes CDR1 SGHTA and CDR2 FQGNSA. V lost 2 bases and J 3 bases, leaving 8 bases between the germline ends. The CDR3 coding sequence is TGTGCCAGCAGCTTAAAAGCTTACAATCAGCCCCAGCATTTT. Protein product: CASSLKAYNQPQHF.

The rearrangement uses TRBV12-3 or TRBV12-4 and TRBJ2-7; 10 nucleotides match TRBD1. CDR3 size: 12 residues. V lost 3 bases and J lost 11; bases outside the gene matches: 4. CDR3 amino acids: CASSFTGTGEYF. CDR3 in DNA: TGTGCCAGCAGTTTTACCGGGACAGGGGAGTACTTC.

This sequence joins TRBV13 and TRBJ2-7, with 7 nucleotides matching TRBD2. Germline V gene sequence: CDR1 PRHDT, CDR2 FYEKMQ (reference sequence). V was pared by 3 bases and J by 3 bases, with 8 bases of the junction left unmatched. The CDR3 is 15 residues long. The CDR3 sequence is CASSFRGSGVYEQYF. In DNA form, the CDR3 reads TGTGCCAGCAGCTTCCGCGGGAGTGGGGTCTACGAGCAGTACTTC.

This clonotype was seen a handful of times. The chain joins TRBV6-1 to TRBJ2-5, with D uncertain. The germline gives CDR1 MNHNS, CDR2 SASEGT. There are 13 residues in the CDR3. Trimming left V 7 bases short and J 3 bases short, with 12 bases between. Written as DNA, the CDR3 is TGTGCCAGCACCAATACAGAGAAAGAGACCCAGTACTTC. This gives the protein CASTNTEKETQYF.

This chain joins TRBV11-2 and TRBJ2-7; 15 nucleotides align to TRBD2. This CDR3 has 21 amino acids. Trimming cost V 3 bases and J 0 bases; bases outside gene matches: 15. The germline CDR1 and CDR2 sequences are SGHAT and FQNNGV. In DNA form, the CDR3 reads TGTGCCAGCAGCTTGTTAGCGCCGGGACTAGCGGGAGGTACCCACTCCTACGAGCAGTACTTC. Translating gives CASSLLAPGLAGGTHSYEQYF.

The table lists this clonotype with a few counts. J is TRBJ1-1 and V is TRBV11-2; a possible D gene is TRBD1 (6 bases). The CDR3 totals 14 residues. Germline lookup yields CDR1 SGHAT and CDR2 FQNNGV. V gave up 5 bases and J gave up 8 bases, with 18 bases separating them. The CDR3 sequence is CASSPGGWTAEAFF. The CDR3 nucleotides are TGTGCCAGCAGCCCGGGGGGCTGGACAGCCGAAGCTTTCTTT.